The T cell receptor (beta chain) described here comes from a study of beta chain features in type 1 diabetes. General study results and limits: It was not settled here whether HLA type affects TCRB rearrangement. Type 1 diabetes patients had VDJ junctions that carried fewer insertions and more deletions. Cells with high TCR expression could be over-represented by cDNA sequencing.

Only a few counts were recorded for this clone. Its antigen is not known. V lost 3 bases and J lost 0; bases outside the gene matches: 4. CDR1 and CDR2 (germline): MGHDK, SYGVNS. This CDR3 spans 16 amino acids. The sequenced template was cDNA made from the entire isolated RNA. The assay was immunoSEQ multiplex PCR, and TCRdb's table has in-frame clones only and misses some. The data contain hundreds of thousands of clones, over 25% of them singletons. This sequence was found in a man aged 18-30 years in good health. The chain recombines TRBV25-1 with TRBJ2-1, with TRBD2 matching over 8 bases. The sequenced sample consisted of naive CD4+ T cells from blood. CDR3 DNA: TGTGCCAGCAGTGAGAGCGGGAGCGCCTCCTACAATGAGCAGTTCTTC. Translating gives CASSESGSASYNEQFF.